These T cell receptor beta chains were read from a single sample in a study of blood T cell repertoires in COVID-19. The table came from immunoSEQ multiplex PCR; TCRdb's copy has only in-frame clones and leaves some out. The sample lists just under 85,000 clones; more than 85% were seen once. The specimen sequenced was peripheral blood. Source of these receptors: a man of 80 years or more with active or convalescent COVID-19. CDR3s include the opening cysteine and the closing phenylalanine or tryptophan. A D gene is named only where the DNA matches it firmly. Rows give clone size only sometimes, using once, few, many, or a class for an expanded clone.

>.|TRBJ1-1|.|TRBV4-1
CASSQDAGVWAFF
TGCGCCAGCAGCCAAGATGCAGGTGTGTGGGCTTTCTTT
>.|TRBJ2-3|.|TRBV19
CASSTLTAPSTDTQYF
TGTGCCAGTAGTACACTGACTGCTCCTAGCACAGATACGCAGTATTTT
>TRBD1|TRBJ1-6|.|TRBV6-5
CASSYDRGNSPLHF
TGTGCCAGCAGTTACGACAGGGGGAATTCACCCCTCCACTTT
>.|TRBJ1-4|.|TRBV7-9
CASSPGGRNEKLFF
TGTGCCAGCAGCCCGGGAGGCCGTAATGAAAAACTGTTTTTT
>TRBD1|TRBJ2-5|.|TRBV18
CASSPTGGETQYF
TGTGCCAGCTCACCGACAGGGGGCGAGACCCAGTACTTC
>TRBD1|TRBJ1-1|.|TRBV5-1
CASSLLGQAGSEAFF
TGCGCCAGCAGCTTGCTTGGACAGGCGGGGAGTGAAGCTTTCTTT
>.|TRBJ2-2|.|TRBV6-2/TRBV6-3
CASSYYGRGGELFF
TGTGCCAGCAGTTACTACGGACGGGGCGGGGAGCTGTTTTTT
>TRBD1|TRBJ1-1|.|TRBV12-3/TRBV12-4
CASRGTGHTEAFF
TGTGCCAGCAGGGGGACAGGACACACTGAAGCTTTCTTT
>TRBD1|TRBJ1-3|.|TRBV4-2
CASSQASRDSFSGNTIYF
TGTGCCAGCAGCCAAGCCTCCCGGGACAGTTTCTCTGGAAACACCATATATTTT
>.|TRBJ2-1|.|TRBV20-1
CSAAMYNEQFF
TGCAGTGCGGCAATGTACAATGAGCAGTTCTTC
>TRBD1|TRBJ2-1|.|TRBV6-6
CASRPPGQTYNEQFF
TGTGCCAGCAGACCCCCGGGACAGACTTACAATGAGCAGTTCTTC
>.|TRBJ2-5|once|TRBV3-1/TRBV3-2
CASSHSAAYQETQYF
TGTGCCAGCAGCCATTCGGCGGCGTACCAAGAGACCCAGTACTTC
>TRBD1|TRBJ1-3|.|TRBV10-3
CAIRQGAAVSGNTIYF
TGTGCCATCAGACAGGGGGCGGCTGTCTCGGGAAACACCATATATTTT
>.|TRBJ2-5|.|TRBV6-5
CASSAGGETQYF
TGTGCCAGCAGCGCGGGCGGGGAGACCCAGTACTTC
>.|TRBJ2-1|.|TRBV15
CATSRGPTGTLNEQFF
TGTGCCACCAGCAGAGGACCAACCGGGACTTTGAATGAGCAGTTCTTC
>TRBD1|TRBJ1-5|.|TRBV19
CASNLQGDRQPQHF
TGTGCCAGTAATTTACAGGGGGATCGGCAGCCCCAGCATTTT
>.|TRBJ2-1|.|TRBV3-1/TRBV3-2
CASSPPGVWNEQFF
TGTGCCAGCAGCCCCCCCGGTGTGTGGAATGAGCAGTTCTTC
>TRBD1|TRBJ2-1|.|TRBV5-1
CASSPGQGSYNEQFF
TGCGCCAGCAGCCCCGGACAGGGGAGCTACAATGAGCAGTTCTTC
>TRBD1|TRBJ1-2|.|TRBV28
CASSPTYRGLGGYTF
TGTGCCAGCAGCCCTACCTACAGGGGGCTAGGCGGCTACACCTTC
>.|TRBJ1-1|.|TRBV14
CASSQSGAGANTEAFF
TGTGCCAGCAGCCAATCGGGTGCAGGGGCGAACACTGAAGCTTTCTTT
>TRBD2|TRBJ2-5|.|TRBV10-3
CAISESSGGAWSETQYF
TGTGCCATCAGTGAGTCTAGCGGGGGGGCCTGGTCAGAGACCCAGTACTTC
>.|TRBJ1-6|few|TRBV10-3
CAISEPNSPLHF
TGTGCCATCAGTGAGCCGAATTCACCCCTCCACTTT
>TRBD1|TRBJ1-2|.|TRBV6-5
CASKDRRAGGYTF
TGTGCCAGCAAGGACAGGCGCGCGGGCGGCTACACCTTC
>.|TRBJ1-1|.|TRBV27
CASSFGPGRGVTEAFF
TGTGCCAGCAGTTTTGGACCGGGCCGGGGGGTCACTGAAGCTTTCTTT
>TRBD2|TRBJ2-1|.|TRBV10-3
CAISEKAGKGNEQFF
TGTGCCATCAGTGAGAAAGCGGGAAAGGGCAATGAGCAGTTCTTC
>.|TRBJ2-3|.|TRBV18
CASSPARLDGTDTQYF
TGTGCCAGCTCACCGGCCCGACTAGACGGCACAGATACGCAGTATTTT
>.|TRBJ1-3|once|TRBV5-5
CASSLWGGTSGNTIYF
TGTGCCAGCAGCTTGTGGGGAGGAACCTCTGGAAACACCATATATTTT
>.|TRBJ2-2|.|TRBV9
CASSGRGLAGGPGELFF
TGTGCCAGCAGCGGGCGGGGCCTGGCGGGTGGGCCCGGGGAGCTGTTTTTT
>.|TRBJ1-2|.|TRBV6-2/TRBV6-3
CASSYSRVNYGYTF
TGTGCCAGCAGTTACTCAAGAGTTAACTATGGCTACACCTTC
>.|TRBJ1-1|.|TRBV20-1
CSASRGIDTEAFF
TGCAGTGCTAGTAGGGGAATAGACACTGAAGCTTTCTTT
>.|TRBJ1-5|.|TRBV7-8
CASSSPQQPQHF
TGTGCCAGCAGCTCCCCCCAGCAGCCCCAGCATTTT
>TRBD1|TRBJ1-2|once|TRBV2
CASSEIQAGGPYGYTF
TGTGCCAGCAGTGAAATCCAGGCAGGGGGCCCCTATGGCTACACCTTC
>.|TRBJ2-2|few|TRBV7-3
CASSFARDNTGELFF
TGTGCCAGCAGCTTTGCCCGGGATAACACCGGGGAGCTGTTTTTT
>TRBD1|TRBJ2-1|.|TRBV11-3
CASSGRDRGLDEQFF
TGTGCCAGCAGCGGGCGGGACAGGGGTCTTGATGAGCAGTTCTTC
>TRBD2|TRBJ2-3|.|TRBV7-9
CASRVTSGGRADTQYF
TGTGCCAGCAGAGTCACTAGCGGGGGGCGGGCAGATACGCAGTATTTT
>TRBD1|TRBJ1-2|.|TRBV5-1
CASSAGTARVYGYTF
TGCGCCAGCAGCGCAGGGACAGCTCGCGTCTATGGCTACACCTTC
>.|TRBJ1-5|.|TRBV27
CASSLFSGVSQPQHF
TGTGCCAGCAGTTTATTCTCGGGTGTCAGTCAGCCCCAGCATTTT
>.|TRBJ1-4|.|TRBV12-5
CASGLDPSATNEKLFF
TGTGCTAGTGGTTTGGACCCCAGTGCAACTAATGAAAAACTGTTTTTT
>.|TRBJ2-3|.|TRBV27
CASRKLSTDTQYF
TGTGCCAGCAGAAAGCTTAGCACAGATACGCAGTATTTT
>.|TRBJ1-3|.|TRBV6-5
CASRLQRSGNTIYF
TGTGCCAGCAGACTACAACGCTCTGGAAACACCATATATTTT
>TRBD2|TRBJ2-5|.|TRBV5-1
CASSLEPGGGNQYF
TGCGCCAGCAGCTTGGAGCCCGGGGGGGGAAACCAGTACTTC
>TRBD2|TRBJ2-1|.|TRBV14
CASRLGTSDISYNEQFF
TGTGCCAGCAGGCTCGGGACTAGCGACATCTCCTACAATGAGCAGTTCTTC
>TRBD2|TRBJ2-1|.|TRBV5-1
CASSLRGSGTFSSYNEQFF
TGCGCCAGCAGCTTGAGGGGTAGCGGGACCTTCAGCTCCTACAATGAGCAGTTCTTC
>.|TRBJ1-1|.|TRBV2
CASSDGQPGQAFF
TGTGCCAGCAGCGACGGACAGCCGGGGCAAGCTTTCTTT
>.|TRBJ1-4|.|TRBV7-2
CASSLSAVRGYEKLFF
TGTGCCAGCAGCTTATCCGCGGTGAGAGGTTATGAAAAACTGTTTTTT
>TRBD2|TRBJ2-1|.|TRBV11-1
CASSVTGGNYNEQFF
TGTGCCAGCAGCGTTACGGGGGGAAACTACAATGAGCAGTTCTTC
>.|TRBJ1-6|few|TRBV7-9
CASSTENSPLHF
TGTGCCAGCAGCACCGAGAATTCACCCCTCCACTTT
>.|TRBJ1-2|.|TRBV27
CASSWGRGSLYGYTF
TGTGCCAGCAGTTGGGGCAGGGGATCCCTCTATGGCTACACCTTC
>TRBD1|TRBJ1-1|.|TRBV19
CASSDRGPNTEAFF
TGTGCCAGTAGCGACAGGGGGCCGAACACTGAAGCTTTCTTT